What follows is one T cell receptor (beta chain) and its context. Its target is unknown. These data come from a study of cytomegalovirus exposure and HLA in healthy donors. Researchers ran the PCR with 60 Vbeta and 13 Jbeta primers. TCRdb's copy holds only in-frame clones and misses some; the assay was immunoSEQ multiplex PCR. In total, the table holds 65,000 to 90,000 clones. General study results and limits: Reportedly, HLA-A and HLA-B alleles of most subjects were accurately predicted from TCR beta. In a later analysis, specific HLA alleles were associated with some 16,000 TCR beta sequences at a 0.05 false discovery rate. Earlier analysis found most TCR beta V segments productive about 87% or about 30% of the time. The authors assumed roughly uniform sequencing depth across donors for presence/absence analyses.

This CDR3 is built from 14 residues. After removal of 8 bases from V and 5 bases from J, the junction contained 10 bases not matched to a gene. Germline loops: CDR1 SNHLY, CDR2 FYNNEI. The TCR originated in a female donor in good health and CMV-seropositive. The chain carries TRBV2 and TRBJ2-5; TRBD1 matches at 8 bases. Sequenced sample: PBMCs. The CDR3 DNA sequence: TGTGCCAGCGGGGCCAGGGGGCTTGTCGAGACCCAGTACTTC. It specifies CASGARGLVETQYF.